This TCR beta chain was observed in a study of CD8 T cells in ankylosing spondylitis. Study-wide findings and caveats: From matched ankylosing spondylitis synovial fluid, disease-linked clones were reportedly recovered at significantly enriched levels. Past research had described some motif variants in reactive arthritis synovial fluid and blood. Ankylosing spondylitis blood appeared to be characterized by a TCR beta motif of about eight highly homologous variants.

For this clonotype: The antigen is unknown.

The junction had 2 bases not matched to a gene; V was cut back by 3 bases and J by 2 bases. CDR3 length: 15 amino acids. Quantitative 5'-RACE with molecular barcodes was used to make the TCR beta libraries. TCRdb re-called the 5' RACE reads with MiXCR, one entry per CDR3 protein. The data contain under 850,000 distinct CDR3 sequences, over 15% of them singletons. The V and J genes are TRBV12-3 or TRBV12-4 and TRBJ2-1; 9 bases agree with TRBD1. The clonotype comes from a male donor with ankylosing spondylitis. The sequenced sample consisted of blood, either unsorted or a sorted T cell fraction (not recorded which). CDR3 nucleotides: TGTGCCAGCAGTTTGGACAGGGGAACCTACAATGAGCAGTTCTTC. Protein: CASSLDRGTYNEQFF.